This is a list of T cell receptor beta chains from one sample in a study of blood T cell repertoires in COVID-19. Sequenced by immunoSEQ multiplex PCR; TCRdb stores in-frame clones only, minus some. The sample has more than 95,000 clones; approximately 88% are singletons. The specimen was peripheral blood. These receptors were taken from a human donor in a cohort sampled during active COVID-19. Both conserved end residues are part of each CDR3. The order of the fields is clone size, J gene, CDR3 length, V gene, D gene, CDR3 protein, CDR3 DNA. A D gene is named only where the DNA matches it firmly. Rows may omit the clone size; those that give it use once, few, many or a size class.

NA TRBJ2-7 14 TRBV27 NA CASSSPVSLYEQYF TGTGCCAGCAGTTCCCCCGTCTCTCTATACGAGCAGTACTTC
once TRBJ2-2 13 TRBV12-3/TRBV12-4 NA CASLRGNTGELFF TGTGCCAGTCTCCGGGGGAACACCGGGGAGCTGTTTTTT
once TRBJ2-1 14 TRBV28 TRBD2 CASRGGGTYNEQFF TGTGCCAGCCGTGGCGGGGGGACCTACAATGAGCAGTTCTTC
NA TRBJ1-4 16 TRBV12-5 NA CASGLVGTGTNEKLFF TGTGCTAGTGGTTTGGTCGGTACGGGAACTAATGAAAAACTGTTTTTT
NA TRBJ2-1 11 TRBV12-3/TRBV12-4 NA CASATYNEQFF TGTGCCAGCGCGACCTACAATGAGCAGTTCTTC
NA TRBJ1-1 13 TRBV4-3 NA CASSRLQNTEAFF TGCGCCAGCAGCCGACTACAGAACACTGAAGCTTTCTTT
NA TRBJ2-3 16 TRBV5-1 TRBD1 CASSLAGTGRTDTQYF TGCGCCAGCAGCTTGGCGGGGACAGGGAGGACAGATACGCAGTATTTT
NA TRBJ1-5 13 TRBV18 NA CASSPDRYQPQHF TGTGCCAGCTCACCGGACAGATATCAGCCCCAGCATTTT
NA TRBJ2-7 15 TRBV19 TRBD2 CASSPSGGFSYEQYF TGTGCCAGTAGCCCTAGCGGGGGCTTCTCCTACGAGCAGTACTTC
NA TRBJ2-7 13 TRBV10-1 TRBD2 CASSPGGSYEQYF TGCGCCAGCAGTCCGGGGGGCTCCTACGAGCAGTACTTC
NA TRBJ2-7 15 TRBV7-6 NA CASSLRGGALDEQYF TGTGCCAGCAGCTTAAGGGGGGGAGCCCTCGACGAGCAGTACTTC
NA TRBJ2-1 16 TRBV18 NA CASSTRPGVGNNEQFF TGTGCCAGCTCAACCCGGCCAGGGGTTGGAAACAATGAGCAGTTCTTC
NA TRBJ2-5 16 TRBV6-1 TRBD1 CASSEVVTGGAETQYF TGTGCCAGCAGTGAAGTGGTAACAGGGGGCGCCGAGACCCAGTACTTC
NA TRBJ2-3 13 TRBV7-3 NA CASSLRPTDTQYF TGTGCCAGCAGCTTAAGGCCCACAGATACGCAGTATTTT
NA TRBJ2-5 15 TRBV5-1 TRBD2 CASSFTSGVQETQYF TGCGCCAGCAGCTTTACTAGCGGGGTCCAAGAGACCCAGTACTTC
once TRBJ2-7 14 TRBV5-8 NA CASSPRDTPYEQYF TGTGCCAGCAGCCCCCGGGACACACCCTACGAGCAGTACTTC
NA TRBJ1-2 16 TRBV4-2 TRBD1 CASSQKLDRANYGYTF TGTGCCAGCAGCCAAAAGTTGGACAGGGCAAACTATGGCTACACCTTC
NA TRBJ2-7 16 TRBV20-1 TRBD2 CSASLSRGGTSKEQYF TGCAGTGCTAGTCTCTCGCGCGGGGGGACCTCTAAGGAGCAGTACTTC
NA TRBJ2-3 13 TRBV7-2 NA CASSYSSADTQYF TGTGCCAGCAGCTACTCTAGCGCAGATACGCAGTATTTT
NA TRBJ1-4 14 TRBV2 TRBD1 CASRQTGGSEKLFF TGTGCCAGCAGACAAACAGGGGGAAGTGAAAAACTGTTTTTT
NA TRBJ2-5 17 TRBV9 TRBD2 CASSVGASGGSQETQYF TGTGCCAGCAGCGTAGGAGCTAGCGGGGGCTCCCAAGAGACCCAGTACTTC
once TRBJ2-2 18 TRBV7-8 TRBD2 CASSLWTSGGPNTGELFF TGTGCCAGCAGCCTATGGACTAGCGGGGGCCCGAACACCGGGGAGCTGTTTTTT
few TRBJ2-5 15 TRBV5-6 NA CASSFGHSFQETQYF TGTGCCAGCAGCTTTGGTCACAGCTTCCAAGAGACCCAGTACTTC
NA TRBJ1-4 16 TRBV3-1/TRBV3-2 TRBD1 CASSPTGDSSNEKLFF TGTGCCAGCAGCCCAACCGGGGACAGCTCTAATGAAAAACTGTTTTTT
once TRBJ1-1 14 TRBV11-2 NA CASRRVAGSVVAFF TGTGCCAGCAGGCGGGTGGCGGGGTCGGTTGTGGCTTTCTTT
NA TRBJ2-1 15 TRBV5-1 TRBD2 CASRSLAGAFSKQFF TGCGCCAGCAGATCCCTAGCGGGGGCCTTTAGTAAGCAGTTCTTC
NA TRBJ1-2 16 TRBV5-1 NA CASSLGAEGANYGYTF TGCGCCAGCAGCTTGGGTGCGGAGGGAGCTAACTATGGCTACACCTTC
NA TRBJ2-5 16 TRBV9 TRBD2 CASSVGLAGVQETQYF TGTGCCAGCAGCGTTGGACTAGCGGGGGTCCAAGAGACCCAGTACTTC
NA TRBJ2-5 14 TRBV5-1 NA CASRRQGREETQYF TGCGCCAGCAGGCGACAGGGGAGGGAAGAGACCCAGTACTTC
few TRBJ1-6 14 TRBV7-3 NA CASSADPSSGALHF TGTGCCAGCAGCGCCGACCCCTCCAGCGGAGCCCTCCACTTT
NA TRBJ1-1 16 TRBV18 TRBD1 CASSPTRTGGFTEAFF TGTGCCAGCTCACCGACTCGGACAGGGGGTTTCACTGAAGCTTTCTTT
NA TRBJ2-5 17 TRBV4-3 TRBD2 CASSQTTGTSGGETQYF TGCGCCAGCAGCCAGACCACCGGGACTAGCGGAGGAGAGACCCAGTACTTC
NA TRBJ2-5 15 TRBV18 TRBD1 CASSPDRALQWTQYF TGTGCCAGCTCACCGGACAGGGCGTTACAATGGACCCAGTACTTC
few TRBJ1-2 13 TRBV19 TRBD1 CASQDRGPGGYTF TGTGCCAGCCAGGACAGGGGGCCTGGGGGCTACACCTTC
few TRBJ2-2 14 TRBV5-6 NA CASSLIRGTGELFF TGTGCCAGCAGCTTAATACGGGGGACCGGGGAGCTGTTTTTT
once TRBJ2-1 16 TRBV21-1 NA CASSKLRTSLQGEQFF TGTGCCAGCAGCAAACTTAGGACTAGTCTACAAGGTGAGCAGTTCTTC
once TRBJ2-3 16 TRBV18 TRBD2 CASSPAGTISTDTQYF TGTGCCAGCTCCCCTGCCGGGACTATTAGCACAGATACGCAGTATTTT
NA TRBJ2-1 16 TRBV7-9 NA CASSLLGAGGGNEQFF TGTGCCAGCAGCTTATTAGGCGCGGGCGGTGGTAATGAGCAGTTCTTC
NA TRBJ1-2 13 TRBV3-1/TRBV3-2 NA CASSQPTGPGYTF TGTGCCAGCAGCCAGCCAACAGGGCCTGGCTACACCTTC
NA TRBJ1-2 15 TRBV5-1 TRBD1 CASSPPGTGGYGYTF TGCGCCAGCAGCCCACCCGGGACAGGGGGGTATGGCTACACCTTC
NA TRBJ2-1 14 TRBV7-9 NA CASSLDRSYNEQFF TGTGCCAGCAGCTTAGATCGCTCCTACAATGAGCAGTTCTTC